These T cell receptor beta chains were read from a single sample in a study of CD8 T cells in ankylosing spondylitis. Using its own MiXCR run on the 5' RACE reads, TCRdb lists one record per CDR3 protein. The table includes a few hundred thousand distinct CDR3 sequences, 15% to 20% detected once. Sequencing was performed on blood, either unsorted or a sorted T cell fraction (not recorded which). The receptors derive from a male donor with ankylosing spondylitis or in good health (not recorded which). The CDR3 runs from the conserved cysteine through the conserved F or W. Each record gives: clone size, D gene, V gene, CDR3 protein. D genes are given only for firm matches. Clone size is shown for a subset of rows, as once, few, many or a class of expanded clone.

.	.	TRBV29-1	CSVGTGPNEQFF
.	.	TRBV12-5	CASGYTSLRNEQFF
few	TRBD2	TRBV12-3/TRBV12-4	CASSLTSVVGELFF
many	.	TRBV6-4	CASSEKTGSPNEQFF
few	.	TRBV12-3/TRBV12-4	CASTLMGTPITYEQYF
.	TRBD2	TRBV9	CASSVEGREQETQYF
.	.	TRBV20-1	CSPLEAGGGGWEQYF
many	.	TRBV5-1	CASSPTVPSGKNIQYF
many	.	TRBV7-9	CASSPRQEFTDTQYF
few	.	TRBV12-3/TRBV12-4	CASSLRGPGNNQPQHF
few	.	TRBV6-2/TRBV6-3	CASSYSELGEQFF
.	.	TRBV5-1	CASSLTSPSSYEQYF
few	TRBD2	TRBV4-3	CASSQDTSDYNEQFF
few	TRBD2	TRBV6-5	CASSYSGGGTQYF
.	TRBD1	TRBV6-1	CASSPRDRAFNYGYTF
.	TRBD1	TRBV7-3	CASSLDPRPRGEQYF
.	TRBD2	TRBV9	CASSVGGSGSVNEQFF
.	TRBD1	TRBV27	CASSSSPGTDGYTF
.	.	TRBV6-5	CASSYRAGGLYEQYF
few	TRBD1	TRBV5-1	CASSLETGGVMNEQFF
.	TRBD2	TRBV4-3	CASSQRLAGEVTGELFF
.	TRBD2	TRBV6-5	CASSYAGGTDTQYF
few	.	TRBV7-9	CASSEGPIDPYEQYF
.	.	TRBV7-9	CASGQDPDQPQHF
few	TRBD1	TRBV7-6	CASSSLSGGGYTF
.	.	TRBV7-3	CASSPLQGVNTEAFF
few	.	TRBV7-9	CASSPPTSFTYEQYF
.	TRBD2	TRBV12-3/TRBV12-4	CASTPGLAGDEQYF
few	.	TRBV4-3	CASSPAQGTTYEQYF
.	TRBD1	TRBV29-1	CSVAGSPTGATEAFF
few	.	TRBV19	CASSKEGNEQYF
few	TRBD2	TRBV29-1	CSVVSSGRATEQFF
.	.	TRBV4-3	CASSQDHRAYEQYF
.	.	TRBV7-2	CASSPSVEQYF
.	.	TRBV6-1	CASSELTGYEQYF
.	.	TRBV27	CASSLSLDGTYEQYF
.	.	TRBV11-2	CASSLETPNLEQFF
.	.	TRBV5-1	CASSLEGPDYTGELFF
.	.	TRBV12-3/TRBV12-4	CASSFAQVAYEQYF
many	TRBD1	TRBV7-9	CASSLSMGQGALGYTF
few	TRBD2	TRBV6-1	CASSPGGRLDEQYF
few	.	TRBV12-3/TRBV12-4	CASSFWGTEAFF
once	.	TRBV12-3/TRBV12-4	CASRSLYQETQYF